This TCR beta chain is drawn from a study of immune characterization of retroperitoneal liposarcoma. This clonotype is medium-sized within its sample. Each CDR3 protein gets one entry after TCRdb re-called the PCR reads with MiXCR. The data contain around 2,200 distinct CDR3 sequences, about a third of them singletons. The origin of this receptor is a male donor with retroperitoneal liposarcoma. Sequences were obtained from tumor tissue.

The CDR3 nucleotides read TGTGCCAGCAGCCCCGATTCGCCGGTCGGGGTTTACGAGCAGTACTTC. Translated, it gives CASSPDSPVGVYEQYF. V is TRBV12-3 or TRBV12-4 and J is TRBJ2-1; D is perhaps TRBD2 (5 bases). The tail of the sequence fits TRBJ2-7 better, so the J call may be wrong. The CDR3 extends over 16 amino acids.